The 10 T cell receptor beta chains below come from one sample, sequenced in a study of monozygotic twins with inflammatory bowel disease. Each CDR3 protein gets one entry in TCRdb, which reprocessed the 5' RACE reads and gives no DNA. The sample holds approximately 390,000 distinct CDR3 sequences. Sequencing was performed on blood. All receptors derive from a human donor with ulcerative colitis or Crohn's disease, or a healthy co-twin of an affected twin (not recorded which).

V is TRBV12-3 or TRBV12-4 and J is TRBJ2-2; TCRdb's D call of TRBD1 is untestable without DNA. This CDR3 is 15 amino acids long. CDR3 loop: CASSLATGGTGELFF.

The chain uses TRBV7-2 and TRBJ2-2; TCRdb returns TRBD1, unconfirmable since there is no DNA. This CDR3 has 16 residues. The germline gives CDR1 SGHTA, CDR2 FQGNSA. CDR3 loop: CASSLVTAPESGELFF.

This chain links TRBV2 with TRBJ2-6; no DNA is available, so the TRBD2 call from TCRdb remains unchecked. CDR1 is SNHLY and CDR2 is FYNNEI in the germline V gene. There are 18 residues in the CDR3. The CDR3 protein is CASRRLTSGIAGANVLTF.

The chain carries TRBV5-1 and TRBJ2-1; TCRdb returns TRBD1, unconfirmable since there is no DNA. Germline V gene sequence: CDR1 SGHRS, CDR2 YFSETQ. The CDR3 totals 16 residues. CDR3 sequence reads: CASSLEQGGPYNEQFF.

The V gene is TRBV9, the J gene TRBJ2-3; TCRdb calls TRBD1, which cannot be checked without DNA. The CDR3 totals 16 residues. Germline lookup yields CDR1 SGDLS and CDR2 YYNGEE. The CDR3 loop reads CASSVGQGTSTDTQYF.

V gene TRBV2 combines with J gene TRBJ2-1; the TRBD2 assignment by TCRdb is unverifiable without DNA. This CDR3 comprises 14 residues. Germline V gene lookup returns CDR1 SNHLY and CDR2 FYNNEI. The chain's CDR3 is CASSVGRGGREQFF.

The chain recombines TRBV6-5 with TRBJ2-3; there is no DNA to check the TCRdb D call of TRBD1. Germline V gene lookup returns CDR1 MNHEY and CDR2 SVGAGI. CDR3 length equals 15 residues. CDR3 loop: CASSSPPGGTDTQYF.

The V gene is TRBV5-6, the J gene TRBJ2-7; TCRdb lists TRBD1, though no DNA is available to test this call. Looked up from germline, CDR1 is SGHDT and CDR2 is YYEEEE. The CDR3 has 14 amino acids. The CDR3: CASSLTGLAYEQYF.

This chain connects TRBV7-9 to TRBJ2-1; TCRdb lists TRBD2, though no DNA is available to test this call. Germline CDR1 reads SEHNR; CDR2 reads FQNEAQ (reference sequence). The CDR3 has 16 amino acids. CDR3 sequence: CASSLKRLAGAYEQFF.

The gene calls are TRBV5-6 and TRBJ2-3; TCRdb names TRBD2, which stays unverified in the absence of DNA. CDR3 length: 17 residues. Germline values: CDR1 SGHDT, CDR2 YYEEEE. The CDR3 protein is CASSLIAGGPFTDTQYF.